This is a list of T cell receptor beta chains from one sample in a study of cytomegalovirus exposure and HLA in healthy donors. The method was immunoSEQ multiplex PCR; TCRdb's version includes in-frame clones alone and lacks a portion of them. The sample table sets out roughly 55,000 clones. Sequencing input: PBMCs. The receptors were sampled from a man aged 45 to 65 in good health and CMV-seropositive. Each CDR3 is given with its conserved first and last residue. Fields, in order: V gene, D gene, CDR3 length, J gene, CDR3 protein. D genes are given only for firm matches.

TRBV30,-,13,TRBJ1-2,CACPRRRGTGYTF
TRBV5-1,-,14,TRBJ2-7,CASSLEDFSYEQYF
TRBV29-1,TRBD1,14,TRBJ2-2,CSASGTANTGELFF
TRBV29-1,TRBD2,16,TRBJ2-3,CSVRRGTSVNTDTQYF
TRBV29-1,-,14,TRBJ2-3,CSVEAKRETDTQYF
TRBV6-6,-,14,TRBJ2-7,CASSYFQGGYEQYF
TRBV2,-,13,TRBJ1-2,CASSEPLNYGYTF
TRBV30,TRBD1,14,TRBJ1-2,CAWNRGQANYGYTF
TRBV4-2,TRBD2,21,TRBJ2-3,CASSQGSLLAGGWISTDTQYF
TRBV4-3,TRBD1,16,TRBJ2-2,CASSQDGTGLTGELFF
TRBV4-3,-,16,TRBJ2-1,CASSQYLMGPGNEQFF
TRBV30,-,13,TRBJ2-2,CAWGQLNTGELFF
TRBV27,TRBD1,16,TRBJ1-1,CASSLGGAGGLTEAFF
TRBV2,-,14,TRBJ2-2,CASSEESSAGELFF
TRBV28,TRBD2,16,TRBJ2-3,CASSLGTSGRIDTQYF
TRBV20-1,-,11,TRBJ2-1,CSATEGMRQFF
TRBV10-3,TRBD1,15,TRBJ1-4,CAISQTGTVNEKLFF
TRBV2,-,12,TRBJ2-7,CASKGDNYEQYF
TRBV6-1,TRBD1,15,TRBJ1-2,CASSLQTGEVYGYTF
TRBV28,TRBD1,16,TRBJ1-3,CASSSYQGDSGNTIYF
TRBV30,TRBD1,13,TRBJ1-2,CAWRPQGAWGYTF
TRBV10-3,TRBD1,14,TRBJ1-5,CAISREQGNQPQHF
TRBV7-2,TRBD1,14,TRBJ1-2,CASSPRQGAGGYTF
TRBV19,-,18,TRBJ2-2,CASKRRMAGRSNTGELFF